This T cell receptor (beta chain) was identified in a study of T cells after yellow fever vaccination. CDR3 length equals 16 residues. Trimming took 6 bases from V and 3 from J, leaving 24 bases between them. From germline, CDR1 is DFQATT and CDR2 SNEGSKA (reference sequence). As TCR cDNA was made by 5'RACE template switching, a universal primer site and UMIs were added. From the 5' RACE reads, TCRdb called clonotypes with MiXCR, one entry per CDR3 protein. Among just under 600,000 distinct CDR3 sequences listed, about 13% were seen once. The chain couples TRBV20-1 to TRBJ2-7; maybe TRBD2 (7 bases). This TCR came from a man between 25 and 39 years old who received the YFV17D yellow fever vaccine. The specimen comprised PBMCs, sampled on the day of the yellow fever booster vaccination. The CDR3 protein is CSATLGGGPTLYEQYF. DNA of the CDR3: TGCAGTGCCACTTTGGGGGGGGGCCCTACTCTCTACGAGCAGTACTTC.